The sequence of this T cell receptor (beta chain) was determined in a study of T cell responses to AZD1222 COVID-19 vaccine. Here immunoSEQ multiplex PCR was the method, and the copy in TCRdb shows in-frame clones only, minus some. The sample gives approximately 200,000 clones, approximately 94% of which show up once; 1.7% is in the top ten. Sequenced here: peripheral blood, sampled 28 days after the second dose of the MenACWY control vaccine. This sequence originates from an adult who received the MenACWY meningococcal vaccine as a control.

CDR3 region: CASSQDSGLGNQPQHF. The CDR3 nucleotides read TGTGCCAGCAGCCAAGATTCAGGGTTGGGCAATCAGCCCCAGCATTTT. The chain joins TRBV3-1 (or the pseudogene TRBV3-2) to TRBJ1-5, with D possibly being TRBD1 (5 bases). The CDR3 extends over 16 amino acids. Germline CDR1 and CDR2: LGHDT and YNNKEL (reference sequence). Between the trimmed V and J ends, which lost 0 bases and 2 bases, there was a span of 11 bases.